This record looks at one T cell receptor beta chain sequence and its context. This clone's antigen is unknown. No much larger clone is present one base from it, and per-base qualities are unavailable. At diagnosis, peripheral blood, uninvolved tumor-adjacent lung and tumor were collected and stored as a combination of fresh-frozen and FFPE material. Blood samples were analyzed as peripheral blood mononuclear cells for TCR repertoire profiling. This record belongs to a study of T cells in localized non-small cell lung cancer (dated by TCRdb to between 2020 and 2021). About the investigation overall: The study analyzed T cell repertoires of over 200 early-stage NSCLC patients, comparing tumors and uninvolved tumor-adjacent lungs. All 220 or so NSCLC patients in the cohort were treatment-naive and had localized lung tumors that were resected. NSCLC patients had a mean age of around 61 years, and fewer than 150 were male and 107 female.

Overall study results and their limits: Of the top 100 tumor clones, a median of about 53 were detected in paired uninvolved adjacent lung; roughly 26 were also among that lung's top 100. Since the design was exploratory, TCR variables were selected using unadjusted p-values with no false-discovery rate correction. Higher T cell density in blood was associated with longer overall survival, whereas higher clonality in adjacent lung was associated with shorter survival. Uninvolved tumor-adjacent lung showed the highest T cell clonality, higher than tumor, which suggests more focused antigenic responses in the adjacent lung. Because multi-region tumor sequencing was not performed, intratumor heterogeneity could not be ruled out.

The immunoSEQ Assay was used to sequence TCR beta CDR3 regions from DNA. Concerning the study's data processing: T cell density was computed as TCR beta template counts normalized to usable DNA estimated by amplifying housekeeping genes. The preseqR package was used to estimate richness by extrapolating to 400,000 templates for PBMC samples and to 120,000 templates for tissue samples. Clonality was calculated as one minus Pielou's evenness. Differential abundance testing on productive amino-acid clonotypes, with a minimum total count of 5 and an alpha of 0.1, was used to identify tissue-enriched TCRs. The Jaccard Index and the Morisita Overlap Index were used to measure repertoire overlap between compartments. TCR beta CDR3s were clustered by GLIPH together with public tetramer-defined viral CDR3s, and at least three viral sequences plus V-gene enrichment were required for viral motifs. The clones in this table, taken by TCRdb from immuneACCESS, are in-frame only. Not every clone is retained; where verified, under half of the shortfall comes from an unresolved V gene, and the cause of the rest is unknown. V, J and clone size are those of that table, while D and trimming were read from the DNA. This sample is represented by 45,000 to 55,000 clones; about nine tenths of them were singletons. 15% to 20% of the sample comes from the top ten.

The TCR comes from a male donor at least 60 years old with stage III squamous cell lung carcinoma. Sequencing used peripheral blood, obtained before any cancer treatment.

CDR3 loop: CASSNGETSSYEQYF. In nucleotides, the sequence is TGTGCCAGCAGCAACGGTGAGACGAGCTCCTACGAGCAGTACTTC. The rearranged chain carries TRBV21-1 and TRBJ2-7. TRBV21-1 is termed a pseudogene. CDR3 length: 15 amino acids, cysteine to phenylalanine. Only the CDR3 DNA stays, 45 bases, in frame from base 1.